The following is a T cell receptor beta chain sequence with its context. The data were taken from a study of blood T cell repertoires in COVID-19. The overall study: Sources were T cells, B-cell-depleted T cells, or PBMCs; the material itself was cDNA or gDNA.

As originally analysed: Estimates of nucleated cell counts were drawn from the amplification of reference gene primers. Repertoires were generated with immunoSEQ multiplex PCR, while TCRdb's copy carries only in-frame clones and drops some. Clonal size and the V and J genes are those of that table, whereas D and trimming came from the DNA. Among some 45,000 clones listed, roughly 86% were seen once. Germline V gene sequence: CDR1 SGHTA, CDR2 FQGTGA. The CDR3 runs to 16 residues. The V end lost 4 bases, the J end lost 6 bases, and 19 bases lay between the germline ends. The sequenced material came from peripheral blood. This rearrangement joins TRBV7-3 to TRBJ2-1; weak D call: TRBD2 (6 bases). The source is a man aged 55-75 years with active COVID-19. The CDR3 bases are TGTGCCAGCAGCTCCTCCTCGGGTGCGGGATCCAATGAGCAGTTCTTC. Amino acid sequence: CASSSSSGAGSNEQFF.